Listed below are T cell receptor beta chains from one sample, sequenced in a study of beta chain features in type 1 diabetes. The protocol was immunoSEQ multiplex PCR, while the TCRdb copy is restricted to in-frame clones and leaves out a portion. Here the sample spans about 150,000 clones, almost 8% being singletons. The sequencing sample was made of central memory CD4+ T cells from blood. The receptors here all came from a man between 18 and 35 years old with type 1 diabetes. Both conserved end residues are part of each CDR3. Each record gives: D gene, J gene, V gene, clone size, CDR3 protein, CDR3 DNA. The D gene is left open where the match is weak. Clone sizes are given selectively: once, few, many, or a class where the clone is expanded.

>TRBD2|TRBJ2-3|TRBV7-2|few
CASSLRRQSGGALPDTQYF
TGTGCCAGCAGCTTACGTCGGCAAAGCGGGGGGGCCCTTCCAGATACGCAGTATTTT
>NA|TRBJ1-3|TRBV7-2|few
CASSLVRGVSGNTIYF
TGTGCCAGCAGCTTAGTTCGCGGGGTCTCTGGAAACACCATATATTTT
>NA|TRBJ2-1|TRBV29-1|NA
CSVEFGGSVRYNEQFF
TGCAGCGTTGAATTCGGTGGTAGCGTGAGGTACAATGAGCAGTTCTTC
>NA|TRBJ2-7|TRBV28|few
CASSNGPTGAYEQYF
TGTGCCAGCAGTAACGGGCCGACAGGAGCCTACGAGCAGTACTTC
>NA|TRBJ2-1|TRBV5-4|few
CASSSTLRWGREQFF
TGTGCCAGCAGCTCGACGTTAAGATGGGGCCGGGAGCAGTTCTTC
>NA|TRBJ2-7|TRBV6-1|few
CASRGSGWQQYF
TGTGCTTCACGGGGGTCGGGCTGGCAGCAGTACTTC
>TRBD1|TRBJ1-2|TRBV4-1|NA
CASSQQTGDGYGYTF
TGCGCCAGCAGCCAACAAACAGGGGACGGCTATGGCTACACCTTC
>TRBD2|TRBJ2-2|TRBV7-2|few
CASSPVASGRVTGELFF
TGTGCCAGCAGCCCGGTTGCTAGCGGGAGGGTTACCGGGGAGCTGTTTTTT
>NA|TRBJ2-5|TRBV28|few
CASIPGSQETQYF
TGTGCCAGCATACCAGGGTCGCAAGAGACCCAGTACTTC
>TRBD2|TRBJ2-2|TRBV4-1|few
CASSQEFSSGIGELFF
TGCGCCAGCAGCCAAGAATTCTCCAGCGGGATTGGGGAGCTGTTTTTT
>NA|TRBJ2-1|TRBV25-1|NA
CASSEIDEQFF
TGTGCCAGCAGTGAAATAGATGAGCAGTTCTTC
>TRBD2|TRBJ2-5|TRBV6-1|NA
CASSDFRLAGRETQYF
TGTGCCAGCAGTGACTTCCGACTAGCGGGAAGAGAGACCCAGTACTTC
>TRBD2|TRBJ2-1|TRBV10-2|NA
CASRTGRVDEQFF
TGCGCCAGCAGGACTGGGAGGGTCGATGAGCAGTTCTTC
>TRBD2|TRBJ2-5|TRBV2|NA
CANRGGASGSGETQYF
TGTGCTAACAGGGGGGGGGCTAGCGGGAGTGGAGAGACCCAGTACTTC
>TRBD1|TRBJ2-1|TRBV10-3|few
CAISGRDSRNNEQFF
TGTGCCATCAGTGGCAGGGACAGCCGCAACAATGAGCAGTTCTTC
>TRBD2|TRBJ2-5|TRBV7-2|few
CASSPRSASGGRKTQYF
TGTGCCAGCAGCCCCCGGTCCGCTAGCGGGGGACGCAAGACCCAGTACTTC
>NA|TRBJ1-3|TRBV7-2|NA
CASSLGPTGNGNTIYF
TGTGCCAGCAGCTTAGGACCAACGGGGAATGGAAACACCATATATTTT
>NA|TRBJ2-5|TRBV30|NA
CAWSGPGNRATQYF
TGTGCCTGGAGTGGTCCAGGGAATCGGGCGACCCAGTACTTC
>NA|TRBJ2-3|TRBV2|NA
CASSWAGGTDTQYF
TGTGCCAGCAGTTGGGCAGGGGGCACAGATACGCAGTATTTT
>TRBD2|TRBJ2-1|TRBV7-9|few
CASSIGGVTGPANNEQFF
TGTGCCAGCAGCATTGGGGGGGTGACTGGACCAGCCAACAATGAGCAGTTCTTC
>NA|TRBJ2-1|TRBV28|few
CASKDGVRGGSYNEQFF
TGTGCCAGCAAAGATGGGGTACGAGGGGGCTCCTACAATGAGCAGTTCTTC
>TRBD2|TRBJ2-2|TRBV7-9|many
CASSLGTSGGALFF
TGTGCCAGCAGCTTAGGGACTAGCGGAGGAGCGCTGTTTTTT